Listed below are T cell receptor beta chains from one sample, sequenced in a study of healthy donors' naive CD4 and CD8 T cells. TCRdb ran MiXCR on the reads and lists one entry per CDR3 protein. The sample has around 180,000 distinct CDR3 sequences, around 80% seen once. The specimen sequenced was naive CD4+ and CD8+ T cells sorted from blood, pooled from several donors. These TCRs come from a pool of human donors in good health; the sample pools cells from several healthy donors. The CDR3 runs from the conserved cysteine through the conserved F or W.

CDR3aa | j_gene | v_gene
CASSSSSTDTQYF | TRBJ2-3 | TRBV27
CASLNSGNTIYF | TRBJ1-3 | TRBV19
CASSLNRLTNYGYTF | TRBJ1-2 | TRBV27
CASSLDSTGIDTIYF | TRBJ1-3 | TRBV11-3
CASSPGLAGGTSSTDTQYF | TRBJ2-3 | TRBV5-4
CSSNGRSGETQYF | TRBJ2-5 | TRBV29-1
CASSPTSGNTDTQYF | TRBJ2-3 | TRBV7-6
CASSLRVSSTMEQYF | TRBJ2-7 | TRBV11-2
CAWSTGPARGLSPQHF | TRBJ1-5 | TRBV30
CASSKGRTSDYEQYF | TRBJ2-7 | TRBV21-1
CAWIVSEGSGYTF | TRBJ1-2 | TRBV30
CASSLAQGRSYEQYF | TRBJ2-7 | TRBV5-6
CSVEDRYGGRYNEQFF | TRBJ2-1 | TRBV29-1
CASSSINRDRGSYEQYF | TRBJ2-7 | TRBV5-4
CSVEDPPAPGTQYF | TRBJ2-5 | TRBV29-1
CASSLGIPSGDQYF | TRBJ2-7 | TRBV11-2
CASSEGGPYNEQFF | TRBJ2-1 | TRBV27
CASSNIAGEVDTQYF | TRBJ2-3 | TRBV6-5
CASSPRTGPYEQYF | TRBJ2-7 | TRBV27
CSVEDPFHAEGTQYF | TRBJ2-5 | TRBV29-1
CSASTGYEQYF | TRBJ2-7 | TRBV29-1
CAISESPSGRQDTQYF | TRBJ2-3 | TRBV10-3
CASTTGNTIYF | TRBJ1-3 | TRBV19
CASTPSRTGGGRHEQYF | TRBJ2-7 | TRBV19
CASSNTGQLFQETQYF | TRBJ2-5 | TRBV5-5
CASQWEEETQYF | TRBJ2-5 | TRBV19
CASSYERGPHYEQYF | TRBJ2-7 | TRBV6-5
CSVAWGNYEQYF | TRBJ2-7 | TRBV29-1
CSVGDSRREAFF | TRBJ1-1 | TRBV29-1
CASSYSGPQETQYF | TRBJ2-5 | TRBV6-5
CASSLLVIAVSSYNEQFF | TRBJ2-1 | TRBV5-5
CASSFLGPPPAEAFF | TRBJ1-1 | TRBV6-2/TRBV6-3
CANPGAQETQYF | TRBJ2-5 | TRBV15
CASSPFSGGELFF | TRBJ2-2 | TRBV6-2/TRBV6-3
CASSLGFHGANVLTF | TRBJ2-6 | TRBV11-2
CSARASGLQGNEQFF | TRBJ2-1 | TRBV20-1
CASSDRELIIGSGNTIYF | TRBJ1-3 | TRBV19
CASSVKGQETQYF | TRBJ2-5 | TRBV5-4
CSVEGASEQFF | TRBJ2-1 | TRBV29-1
CASNTRRGYNEQFF | TRBJ2-1 | TRBV12-3/TRBV12-4
CASSYSETGWNTEAFF | TRBJ1-1 | TRBV6-5
CASSLFPGETGERQYF | TRBJ2-7 | TRBV28
CATSRVAGGPAYNEQFF | TRBJ2-1 | TRBV15
CSVLVNYEQYF | TRBJ2-7 | TRBV29-1
CSVEDRGRGTDTQYF | TRBJ2-3 | TRBV29-1
CASRTGTDYSPLHF | TRBJ1-6 | TRBV27